This TCR beta chain appears in the sequencing data of a study of cytomegalovirus exposure and HLA in healthy donors. Findings and caveats of the study: A list of 150 or so TCR beta chains associated with cytomegalovirus was given.

CDR1 is SEHNR and CDR2 is FQNEAQ in the germline V gene (reference sequence). This CDR3 has 16 amino acids. Trimming took off 5 bases at V and 0 bases at J, with 14 bases between the two ends. With 60 Vbeta and 13 Jbeta primers, the PCR was carried out. The authors' processing: In a later analysis, of around 83 million unique beta chains, roughly 10 million appeared in at least two donors. Produced via immunoSEQ multiplex PCR; TCRdb's table is partial and in-frame only. The V and J calls and clone size come from that table; D and trimming were worked out from the DNA. Of about 90,000 clones listed, roughly 60% were seen once; the top ten hold under 25%. As regards this clone: Its target is unknown.

This sequence originates from a woman between 45 and 60 years old in good health and CMV-seropositive. Sequencing input: PBMCs. The chain joins TRBV7-9 to TRBJ1-3; maybe TRBD1 (6 bases). The CDR3 nucleotides read TGTGCCAGCAGCACCCGAACAGGGAGCTCTGGAAACACCATATATTTT. Translating it yields CASSTRTGSSGNTIYF.